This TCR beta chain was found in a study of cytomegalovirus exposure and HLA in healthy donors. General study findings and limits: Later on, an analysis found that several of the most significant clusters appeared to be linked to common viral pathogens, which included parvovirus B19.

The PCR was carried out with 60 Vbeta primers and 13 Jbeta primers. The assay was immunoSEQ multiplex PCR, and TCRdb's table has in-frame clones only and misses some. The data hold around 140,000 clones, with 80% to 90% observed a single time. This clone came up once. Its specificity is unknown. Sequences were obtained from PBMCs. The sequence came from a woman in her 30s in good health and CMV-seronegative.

DNA of the CDR3: TGTGCCAGCAGGACGGAGGGGGCTTACCAAGAGACCCAGTACTTC. It codes for CASRTEGAYQETQYF. The gene calls are TRBV6-1 and TRBJ2-5; tentatively, D is TRBD1 (7 bases). Germline V CDR1 and CDR2: MNHNS, SASEGT. Trimming took off 6 bases at V and 0 bases at J, with 14 bases between the two ends. The CDR3 has 15 residues.